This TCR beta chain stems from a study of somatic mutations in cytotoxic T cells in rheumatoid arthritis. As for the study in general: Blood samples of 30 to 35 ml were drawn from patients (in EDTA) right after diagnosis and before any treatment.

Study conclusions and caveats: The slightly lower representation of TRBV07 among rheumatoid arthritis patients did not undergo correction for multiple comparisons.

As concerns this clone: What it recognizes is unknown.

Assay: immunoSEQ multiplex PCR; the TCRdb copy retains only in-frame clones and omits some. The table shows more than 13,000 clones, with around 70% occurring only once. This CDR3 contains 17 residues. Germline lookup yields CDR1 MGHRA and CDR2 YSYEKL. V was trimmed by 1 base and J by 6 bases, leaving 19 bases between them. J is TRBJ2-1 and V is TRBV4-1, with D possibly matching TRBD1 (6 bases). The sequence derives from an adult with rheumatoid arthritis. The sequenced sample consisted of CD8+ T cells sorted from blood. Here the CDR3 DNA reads TGCGCCAGCAGCCAAGGGGGACACGGGTTGGGAAGCAATGAGCAGTTCTTC. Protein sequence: CASSQGGHGLGSNEQFF.